This T cell receptor (beta chain) is drawn from a study of cytomegalovirus exposure and HLA in healthy donors. PCR primers comprised 60 Vbeta and 13 Jbeta primers. Produced via immunoSEQ multiplex PCR; TCRdb's table is partial and in-frame only. The sample has around 190,000 clones, roughly 80% seen once; the top ten hold roughly 5%. Whole-study findings and limits: In a later analysis, at a false discovery rate of 0.05, over 15,000 TCR beta sequences matched HLA alleles. Investigators reported approximately 170 TCR beta chains as tied to cytomegalovirus.

Comments on this clone: Its antigen is not known.

This clonotype was sampled from a man aged 35-49 years in good health and CMV-seronegative. Sequencing was performed on PBMCs.

This CDR3 reads CATTQVYEQYF. For the CDR3, the DNA is TGCGCCACGACACAGGTTTACGAGCAGTACTTC. The genes are TRBV23-1 and TRBJ2-7; tentatively, D is TRBD1 (5 bases). TRBV23-1 is labeled an ORF, and its function is uncertain. V shed 10 bases and J shed 4 bases, with 11 bases lying between them. The CDR3 sequence is 11 residues long.